This paragraph reports one T cell receptor (beta chain). Antigen unknown. The data derive from a study of shared clonotypes between healthy human individuals. Study-level background: Per-donor plates numbered three CD4 naive, three CD4 memory, two CD8 naive and one CD8 memory. Study-level findings and limits: Generation probabilities of non-shared clonotypes were lower (relative to those shared by all four donors).

Data came from immunoSEQ multiplex PCR; TCRdb stores just in-frame clones and leaves some out. In the table there are more than 1 million clones, about 84% of which are singletons. The V and J ends lost 0 bases and 3 bases respectively, with 10 bases between them. This CDR3 is built from 14 residues. CDR1 is SGHNT, CDR2 YYREEE, per germline (reference sequence). This TCR was sampled from a man aged 18 to 29 in good health. Some clones in this sample may be carry-over from other donors' samples. The chain carries TRBV5-4 and TRBJ2-7; D is uncertain. The specimen sequenced was memory CD4+ T cells from PBMCs. Stated subset: CD45RA-negative fraction. In DNA, the CDR3 is TGTGCCAGCAGCTTGGACATGCGTAGCTACGAGCAGTACTTC. This codes for CASSLDMRSYEQYF.